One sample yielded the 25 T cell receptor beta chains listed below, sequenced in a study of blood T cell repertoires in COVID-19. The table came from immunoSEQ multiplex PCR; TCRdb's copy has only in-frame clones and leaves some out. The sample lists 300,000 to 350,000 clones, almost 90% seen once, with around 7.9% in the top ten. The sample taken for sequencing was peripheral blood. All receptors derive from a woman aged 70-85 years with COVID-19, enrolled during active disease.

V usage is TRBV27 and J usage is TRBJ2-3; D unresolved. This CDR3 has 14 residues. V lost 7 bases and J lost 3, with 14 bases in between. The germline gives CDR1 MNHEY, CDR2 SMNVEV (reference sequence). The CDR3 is CASTRRQRTDTQYF. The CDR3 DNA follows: TGTGCCAGCACCCGGCGCCAGAGGACAGATACGCAGTATTTT.

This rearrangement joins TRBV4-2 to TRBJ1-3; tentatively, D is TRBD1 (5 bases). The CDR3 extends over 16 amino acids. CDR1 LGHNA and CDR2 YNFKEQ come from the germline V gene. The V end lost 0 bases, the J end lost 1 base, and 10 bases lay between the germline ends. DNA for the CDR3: TGTGCCAGCAGCCAAGATCCTAGGGGATCTGGAAACACCATATATTTT. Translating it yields CASSQDPRGSGNTIYF.

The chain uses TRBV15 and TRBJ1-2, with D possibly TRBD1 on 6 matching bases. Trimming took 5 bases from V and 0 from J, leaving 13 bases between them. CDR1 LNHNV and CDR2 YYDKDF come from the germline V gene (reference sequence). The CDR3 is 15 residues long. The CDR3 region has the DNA TGTGCCACCAGCGACGGGACACGCGCTAACTATGGCTACACCTTC. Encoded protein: CATSDGTRANYGYTF. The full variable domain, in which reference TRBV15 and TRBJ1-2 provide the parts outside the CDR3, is DAMVIQNPRYQVTQFGKPVTLSCSQTLNHNVMYWYQQKSSQAPKLLFHYYDKDFNNEADTPDNFQSRRPNTSFCFLDIRSPGLGDTAMYLCATSDGTRANYGYTFGSGTRLTVV.

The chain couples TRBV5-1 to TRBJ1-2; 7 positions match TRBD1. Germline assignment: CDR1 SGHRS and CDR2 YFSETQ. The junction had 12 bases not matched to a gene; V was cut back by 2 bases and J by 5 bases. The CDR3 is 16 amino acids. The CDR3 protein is CASSLRPPTGDYGYTF. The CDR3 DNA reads TGCGCCAGCAGCTTACGTCCTCCCACAGGGGATTATGGCTACACCTTC.

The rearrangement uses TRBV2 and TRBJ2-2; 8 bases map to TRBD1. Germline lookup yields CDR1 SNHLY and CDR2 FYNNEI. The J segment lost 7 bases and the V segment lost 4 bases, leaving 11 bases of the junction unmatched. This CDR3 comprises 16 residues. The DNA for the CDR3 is TGTGCCAGCAGTGTCGGCAGGGGGCGCCAAGGCGGGGAGCTGTTTTTT. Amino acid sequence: CASSVGRGRQGGELFF. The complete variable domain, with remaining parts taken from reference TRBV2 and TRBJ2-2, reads EPEVTQTPSHQVTQMGQEVILRCVPISNHLYFYWYRQILGQKVEFLVSFYNNEISEKSEIFDDQFSVERPDGSNFTLKIRSTKLEDSAMYFCASSVGRGRQGGELFFGEGSRLTVL.

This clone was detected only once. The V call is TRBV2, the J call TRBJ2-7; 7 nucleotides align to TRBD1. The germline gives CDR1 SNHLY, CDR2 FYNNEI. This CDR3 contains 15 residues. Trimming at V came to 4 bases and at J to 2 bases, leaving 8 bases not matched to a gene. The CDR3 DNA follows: TGTGCCAGCAGTGGCCCCCGGGACAGAGCCTACGAGCAGTACTTC. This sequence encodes CASSGPRDRAYEQYF.

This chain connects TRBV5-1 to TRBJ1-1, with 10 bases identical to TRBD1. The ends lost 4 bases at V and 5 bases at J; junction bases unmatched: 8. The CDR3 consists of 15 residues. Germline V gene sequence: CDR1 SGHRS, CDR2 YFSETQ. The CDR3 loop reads CASSPDGQGGTEAFF. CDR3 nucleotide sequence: TGCGCCAGCAGCCCCGACGGACAGGGGGGGACTGAAGCTTTCTTT.

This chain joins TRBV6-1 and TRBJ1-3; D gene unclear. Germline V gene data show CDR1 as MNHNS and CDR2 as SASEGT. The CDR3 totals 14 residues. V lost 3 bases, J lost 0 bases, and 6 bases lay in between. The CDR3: CASSETYSGNTIYF. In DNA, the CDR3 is TGTGCCAGCAGTGAGACATACTCTGGAAACACCATATATTTT.

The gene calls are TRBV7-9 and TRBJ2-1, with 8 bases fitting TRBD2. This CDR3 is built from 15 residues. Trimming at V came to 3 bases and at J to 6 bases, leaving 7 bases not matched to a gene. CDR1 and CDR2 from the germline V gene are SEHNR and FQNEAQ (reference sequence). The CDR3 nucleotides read TGTGCCAGCAGCTTTTTTCGGGGGGGCTTCAATGAGCAGTTCTTC. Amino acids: CASSFFRGGFNEQFF.

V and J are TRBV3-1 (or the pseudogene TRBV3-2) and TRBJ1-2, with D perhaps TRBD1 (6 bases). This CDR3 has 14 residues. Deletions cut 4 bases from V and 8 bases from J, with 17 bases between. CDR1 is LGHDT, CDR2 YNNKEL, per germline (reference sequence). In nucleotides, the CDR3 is TGTGCCAGCAGCCTTGCGGACAGCCCTGAGGGCTACACCTTC. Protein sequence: CASSLADSPEGYTF.

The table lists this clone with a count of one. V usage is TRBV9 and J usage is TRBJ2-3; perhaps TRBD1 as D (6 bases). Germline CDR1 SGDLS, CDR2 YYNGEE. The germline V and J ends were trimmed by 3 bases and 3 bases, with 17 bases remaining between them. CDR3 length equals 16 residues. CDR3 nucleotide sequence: TGTGCCAGCAGCGGGAACGGTCAGGGGTGGACAGATACGCAGTATTTT. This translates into CASSGNGQGWTDTQYF.

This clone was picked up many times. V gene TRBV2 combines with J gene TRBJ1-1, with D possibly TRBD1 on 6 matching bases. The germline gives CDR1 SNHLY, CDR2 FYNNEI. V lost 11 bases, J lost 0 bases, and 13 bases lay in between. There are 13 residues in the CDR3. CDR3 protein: CAAGGQLNTEAFF. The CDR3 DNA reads TGTGCCGCGGGGGGGCAGCTGAACACTGAAGCTTTCTTT.

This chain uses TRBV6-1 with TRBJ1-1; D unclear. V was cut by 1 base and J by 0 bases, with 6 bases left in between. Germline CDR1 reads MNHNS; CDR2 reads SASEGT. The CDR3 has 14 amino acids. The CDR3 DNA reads TGTGCCAGCAGTGAAGAGTCAGTGAACACTGAAGCTTTCTTT. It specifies CASSEESVNTEAFF.

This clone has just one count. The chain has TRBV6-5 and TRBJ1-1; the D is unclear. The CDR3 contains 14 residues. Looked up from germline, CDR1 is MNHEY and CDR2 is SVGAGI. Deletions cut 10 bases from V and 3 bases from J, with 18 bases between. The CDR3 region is CATTRGYLDTEAFF. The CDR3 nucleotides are TGTGCCACCACGAGAGGGTATTTGGACACTGAAGCTTTCTTT.

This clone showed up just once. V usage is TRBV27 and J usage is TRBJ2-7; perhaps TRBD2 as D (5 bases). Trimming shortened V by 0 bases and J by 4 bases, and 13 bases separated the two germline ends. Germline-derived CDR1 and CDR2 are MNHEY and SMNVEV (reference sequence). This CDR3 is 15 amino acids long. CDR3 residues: CASSLSWGEGYEQYF. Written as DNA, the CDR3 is TGTGCCAGCAGTTTATCGTGGGGAGAGGGATACGAGCAGTACTTC.

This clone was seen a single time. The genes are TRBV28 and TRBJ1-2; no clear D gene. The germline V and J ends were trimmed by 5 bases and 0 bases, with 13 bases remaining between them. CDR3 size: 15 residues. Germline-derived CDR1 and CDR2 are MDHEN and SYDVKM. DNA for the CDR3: TGTGCCAGCAGTCTACGTGGGAGGACTAACTATGGCTACACCTTC. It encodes CASSLRGRTNYGYTF.

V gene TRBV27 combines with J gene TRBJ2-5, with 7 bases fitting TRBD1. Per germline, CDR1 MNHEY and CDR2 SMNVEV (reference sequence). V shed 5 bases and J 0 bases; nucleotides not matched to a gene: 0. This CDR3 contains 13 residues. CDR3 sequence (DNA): TGTGCCAGCAGTGGACAGGACCAAGAGACCCAGTACTTC. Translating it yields CASSGQDQETQYF.

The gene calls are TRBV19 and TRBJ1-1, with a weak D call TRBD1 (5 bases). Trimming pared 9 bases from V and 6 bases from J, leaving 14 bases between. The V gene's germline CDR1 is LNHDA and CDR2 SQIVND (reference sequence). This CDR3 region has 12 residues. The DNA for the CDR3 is TGTGCCAGCCTAACAGGCTCTTCTGAAGCTTTCTTT. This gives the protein CASLTGSSEAFF. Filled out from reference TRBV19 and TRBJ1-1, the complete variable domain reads DGGITQSPKYLFRKEGQNVTLSCEQNLNHDAMYWYRQDPGQGLRLIYYSQIVNDFQKGDIAEGYSVSREKKESFPLTVTSAQKNPTAFYLCASLTGSSEAFFGQGTRLTVV.

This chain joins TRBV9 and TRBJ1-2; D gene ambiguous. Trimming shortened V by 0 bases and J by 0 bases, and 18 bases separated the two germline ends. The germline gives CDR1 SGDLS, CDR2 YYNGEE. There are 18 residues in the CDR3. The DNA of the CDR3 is TGTGCCAGCAGCGTAGATCCCAACTCCTTGAGGGCTAACTATGGCTACACCTTC. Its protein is CASSVDPNSLRANYGYTF.

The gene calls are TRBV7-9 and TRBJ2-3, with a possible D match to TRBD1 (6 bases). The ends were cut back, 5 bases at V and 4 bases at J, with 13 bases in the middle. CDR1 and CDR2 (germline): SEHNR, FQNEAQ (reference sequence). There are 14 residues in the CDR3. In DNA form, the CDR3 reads TGTGCCAGCAGCCTACAGGGTGGGGCAGATACGCAGTATTTT. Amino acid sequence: CASSLQGGADTQYF.

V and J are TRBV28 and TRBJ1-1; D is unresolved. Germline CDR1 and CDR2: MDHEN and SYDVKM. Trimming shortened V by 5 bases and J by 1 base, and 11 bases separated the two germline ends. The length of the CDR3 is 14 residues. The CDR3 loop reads CASSPTSGNTEAFF. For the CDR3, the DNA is TGTGCCAGCAGTCCAACCTCAGGGAACACTGAAGCTTTCTTT.

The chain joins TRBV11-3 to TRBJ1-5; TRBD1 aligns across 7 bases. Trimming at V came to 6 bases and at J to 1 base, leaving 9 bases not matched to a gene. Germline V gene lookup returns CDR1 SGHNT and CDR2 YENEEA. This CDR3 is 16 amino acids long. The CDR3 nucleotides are TGTGCCAGCAGGCCTAACCCGGGACAGAGCAATCAGCCCCAGCATTTT. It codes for CASRPNPGQSNQPQHF.

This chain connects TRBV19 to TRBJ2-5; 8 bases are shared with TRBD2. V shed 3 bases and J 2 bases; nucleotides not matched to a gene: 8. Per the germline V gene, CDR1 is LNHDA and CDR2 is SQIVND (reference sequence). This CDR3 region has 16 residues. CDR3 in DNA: TGTGCCAGTAGTATGGGGCTGACGGGGGGGCAAGAGACCCAGTACTTC. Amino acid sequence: CASSMGLTGGQETQYF.

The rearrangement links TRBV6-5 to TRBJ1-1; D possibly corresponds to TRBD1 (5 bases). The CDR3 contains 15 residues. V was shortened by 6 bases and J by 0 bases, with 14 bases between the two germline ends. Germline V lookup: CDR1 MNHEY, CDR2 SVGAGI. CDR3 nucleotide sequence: TGTGCCAGCAGAAAGACGCCGGGGGTGAACACTGAAGCTTTCTTT. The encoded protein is CASRKTPGVNTEAFF.

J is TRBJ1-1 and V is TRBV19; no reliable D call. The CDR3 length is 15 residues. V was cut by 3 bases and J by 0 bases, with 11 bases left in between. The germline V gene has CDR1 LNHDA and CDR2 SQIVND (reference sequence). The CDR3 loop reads CASSMSQLMNTEAFF. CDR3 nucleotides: TGTGCCAGTAGTATGTCACAGCTCATGAACACTGAAGCTTTCTTT.